This T cell receptor (beta chain) stems from a study of beta chain features in type 1 diabetes. Whole-study results and caveats: Moderate yet significant TCRB CDR3 shortening was seen in Type 1 diabetes patients in all four CD4+ subsets.

This clone was counted between two and nine times. Its antigen is unidentified. The sequenced template was cDNA made from the entire isolated RNA. Assay: immunoSEQ multiplex PCR; the TCRdb copy retains only in-frame clones and omits some. The repertoire has hundreds of thousands of clones, roughly an eighth of them found once; the top ten carry roughly 0.04%. Trimming shortened V by 3 bases and J by 2 bases, and 14 bases separated the two germline ends. The length of the CDR3 is 15 residues. CDR1 SQVTM and CDR2 ANQGSEA come from the germline V gene. The sequence came from a man younger than 30 with type 1 diabetes. The chain carries TRBV29-1 and TRBJ2-1, with a tentative D call TRBD2 (6 bases). The sample taken for sequencing was naive CD4+ T cells from blood. The chain's CDR3 is CSVEGSGRTYNEQFF. The CDR3 DNA is TGCAGCGTTGAGGGTAGCGGTCGTACCTACAATGAGCAGTTCTTC.